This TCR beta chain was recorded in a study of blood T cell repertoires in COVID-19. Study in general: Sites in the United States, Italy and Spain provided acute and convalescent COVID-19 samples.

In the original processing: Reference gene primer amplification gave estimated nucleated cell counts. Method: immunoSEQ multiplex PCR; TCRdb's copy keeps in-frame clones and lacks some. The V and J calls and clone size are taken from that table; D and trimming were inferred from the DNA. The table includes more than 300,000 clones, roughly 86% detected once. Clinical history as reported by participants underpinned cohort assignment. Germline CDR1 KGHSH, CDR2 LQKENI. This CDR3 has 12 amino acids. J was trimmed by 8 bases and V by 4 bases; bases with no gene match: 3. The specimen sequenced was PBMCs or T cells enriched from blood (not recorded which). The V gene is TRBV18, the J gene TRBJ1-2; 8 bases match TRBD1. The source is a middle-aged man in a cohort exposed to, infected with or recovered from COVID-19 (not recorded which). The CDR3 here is CASSLSGGGYTF. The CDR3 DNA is TGTGCCAGCTCACTTTCAGGGGGCGGCTACACCTTC.